This T cell receptor beta chain was recorded in a study of identical twins. This clonotype has a count of ten or more. The antigen is not known. Study-wide findings and caveats: Whereas memory repertoires showed no such difference, abundant cord blood beta clonotypes carried fewer insertions. Researchers reported weaker excess twin sharing in beta out-of-frame sequences.

Unique molecular identifiers were present on the cDNA, which also gained a universal primer site by template switching. TCRdb reprocessed the 5' RACE reads via MiXCR and lists one record per CDR3 protein. The data show about 150,000 distinct CDR3 sequences, around 3.5% seen once. The sequencing input was memory T cells sorted from blood. This receptor was taken from a man in his late teens or twenties in good health.

The CDR3 here is CATTRTYFTEAFF. In nucleotides, the CDR3 is TGTGCCACCACCAGGACTTACTTCACTGAAGCTTTCTTT. This chain connects TRBV15 to TRBJ1-1; D gene ambiguous. Trimming shortened V by 7 bases and J by 4 bases, and 13 bases separated the two germline ends. From germline, CDR1 is LNHNV and CDR2 YYDKDF (reference sequence). This CDR3 region has 13 residues.